This T cell receptor (beta chain) was captured in a study of tumor-infiltrating lymphocytes in primary liver carcinoma (dated by TCRdb to about 2017). About the study as a whole: Four or five patients with histopathologically diagnosed primary liver carcinoma underwent surgical resection in China between November 2015 and March 2016. Of the five patients (three men and two women, aged 30 to 69 years), four had hepatocellular carcinoma and one had combined HCC and intrahepatic cholangiocarcinoma. The tumors of the five patients were staged as T1-T3 N0M0, with maximum diameters ranging from roughly 4.2 to 10 cm. Each sample produced roughly 3.65 to 7.13 million productive TCRbeta reads, and read depth showed no significant difference between tissue types. Across five regions of each liver tumor, along with adjacent normal tissue and blood, the study brought together TCRbeta repertoire sequencing, expression microarrays and whole-exome sequencing. TCRbeta repertoire sequencing covered approximately 35 specimens from 5 patients: some 25 tumor regions, 5 adjacent noncancerous liver tissues and 5 peripheral blood samples. Technical replicate repertoires showed high reproducibility, with mean shared-clone rates about 0.92 and correlation coefficients above 0.95. Findings and caveats that apply to the study as a whole: Only 4 or 5 patients were included in the study, and the authors note that the findings should be validated in a larger study. Bulk unsorted samples precluded comparing CD4+ and CD8+ T cell repertoires. The top 250 clones accounted for a significantly greater share of the repertoire in tumors than in blood (p = 0.039). Only the TCR beta chain was sequenced, so true repertoire diversity is likely underestimated because unpaired alpha chains were not captured. Repertoire overlap was higher between tumor regions (mean about 36%) than tumor-adjacent (around 17%) or tumor-blood (14%) pairs, consistent with antigen-driven expansion.

With regard to this clonotype: The specificity of this receptor is unknown. No base-level quality is on record; no much larger clone is a single base apart.

Blood RNA was extracted from unsorted whole blood with TRIzol reagent; germline DNA came from the DNeasy Blood & Tissue kit. At the time of sampling, the patients had chronic HBV infection and had not received any treatment. Around 3.6 milliliters of peripheral blood were collected into K2EDTA tubes before surgery. A constant-region primer and ProtoScript II reverse transcriptase were used to reverse-transcribe TCRbeta-specific cDNA from approximately 500 ng total RNA. TCRbeta libraries were built with three nested multiplex PCR rounds, a slightly modified ARM-PCR procedure. Multiplex TRBV1-TRBV30 forward primers and a Cbeta reverse primer were used in the first two PCR rounds, each of which was run for approximately 10 cycles. Sample barcodes and Illumina adapters were attached in a final 25-cycle PCR using Deep VentR polymerase. Amplicons of 200-500 bp were gel-purified with a QIAquick gel extraction kit before sequencing. The TCRbeta amplicons were sequenced with 250-bp paired-end reads on an Illumina HiSeq 2500. In the paper's pipeline: Trimmomatic v0.33 was used to quality-trim the reads, and FLASH v1.2.11 was used to merge paired reads so that full CDR3 sequences could be recovered. V, D and J germline segments were assigned to the rearranged TCRbeta sequences using MiGEC v1.2.1b. VDJtools v1.0.0 computed clonotype statistics and Shannon-Wiener diversity indices. To reduce sampling bias, subsequent analyses other than the diversity analysis used only the 250 most abundant clonotypes in each sample. The public reads were reprocessed in TCRdb via fastp at Q25 and MiXCR, keeping in-frame beta chains. Each CDR3 protein gets just one entry, which takes the most common genes and DNA from the rows behind it. The V and J calls follow TCRdb's processing rather than the paper's. The sample yields hundreds of thousands of distinct CDR3 sequences; 45% to 70% were counted once. The ten largest clones take up about 18% of the sample.

Trimming removed 5 bases from V and 1 base from J, leaving 10 bases between the germline ends. Inclusive of the bounding cysteine and phenylalanine, the CDR3 is 14 residues long. The sequence is cut down to CDR3 DNA, 42 bases in frame from base 1. Sequenced material: peripheral blood. The sequence links TRBV12-3 or TRBV12-4 to TRBJ2-3; the best D guess is TRBD2, with 6 bases matching. The receptor comes from a woman aged 30 to 39 with primary liver carcinoma and hepatitis B virus infection. The bases are TGTGCCAGCAGTCGGGACTTCCGCACAGATACGCAGTATTTT. Its product reads: CASSRDFRTDTQYF.